What follows are 17 T cell receptor beta chains derived from one specimen sequenced in a study of CD8+CD57+ T cells in acquired aplastic anemia. CDR3 and TCR beta VDJ profiling relied on a genomic DNA template. One entry per CDR3 protein, called by TCRdb with MiXCR from the reads. The table includes 68,000 or so distinct CDR3 sequences, 45% to 60% detected once. Sequenced input: sorted CD4+, CD8+, or CD8+CD57+ T cells (not recorded which) from PBMCs. Source of these receptors: a human donor in good health, serving as a control.

In the case of this clonotype: A much larger clone differs from this one at a single base, so this may be a read error. The chain joins TRBV27 to TRBJ1-1, with D unresolved. V was pared by 5 bases and J by 2 bases, with 12 bases between. The CDR3 loop spans 14 amino acids. Germline CDR1 and CDR2: MNHEY and SMNVEV (reference sequence). For the CDR3, the DNA is TGTGCCAGCAGTATATTCGAAGGAAACACTGAAGCTTTCTTT. Protein product: CASSIFEGNTEAFF.

The J gene is TRBJ2-7, the V gene TRBV29-1; 10 bases agree with TRBD2. This CDR3 contains 14 residues. The V segment lost 3 bases and the J segment 1 base; nucleotides outside the gene matches: 3. Germline V gene lookup returns CDR1 SQVTM and CDR2 ANQGSEA. CDR3 nucleotide sequence: TGCAGCGTTGAGTCTAGCGGGAGTTCCTACGAGCAGTACTTC. Translation gives CSVESSGSSYEQYF.

J is TRBJ1-1 and V is TRBV27, with D uncertain. Trimming cost V 3 bases and J 1 base, with 12 bases left between them. The CDR3 covers 15 residues. The germline CDR1 and CDR2 sequences are MNHEY and SMNVEV (reference sequence). CDR3 residues: CASSFSGFPNTEAFF. As DNA, the CDR3 is TGTGCCAGCAGTTTTAGCGGATTCCCGAACACTGAAGCTTTCTTT.

The chain combines TRBV7-3 with TRBJ2-7; D is undetermined. Germline V gene sequence: CDR1 SGHTA, CDR2 FQGTGA. The V gene lost 6 bases and the J gene lost 3 bases, with 15 bases spanning the gap. The CDR3 totals 14 residues. DNA of the CDR3: TGTGCCAGCAGGCCGACACCTGACTGCTACGAGCAGTACTTC. This gives the protein CASRPTPDCYEQYF.

For the CDR3, the DNA is TGTGCCAGCAGTTACTCTAAAGGCAGGGTTTTCTCACCCCTCCACTTT. Amino acid sequence: CASSYSKGRVFSPLHF. The chain is built from TRBV6-5 and TRBJ1-6, with D tentatively TRBD1 (5 bases). Germline V gene sequence: CDR1 MNHEY, CDR2 SVGAGI. The CDR3 spans 16 residues. The V end lost 0 bases, the J end lost 10 bases, and 16 bases lay between the germline ends.

This chain joins TRBV6-1 and TRBJ1-1; 8 nucleotides agree with TRBD1. CDR3 size: 14 residues. V was pared by 6 bases and J by 4 bases, with 7 bases of the junction left unmatched. Germline assignment: CDR1 MNHNS and CDR2 SASEGT. This CDR3 is CASSDRQGSTEAFF. Written as DNA, the CDR3 is TGTGCCAGCAGCGACCGACAGGGGAGCACTGAAGCTTTCTTT.

The J gene is TRBJ1-2, the V gene TRBV7-7, with D unresolved. Germline CDR1 and CDR2: SSHAT and FNYEAQ (reference sequence). This CDR3 spans 16 amino acids. V gave up 1 base and J gave up 3 bases, with 15 bases separating them. The CDR3 region is CASSLVFETSDYGYTF. The CDR3 DNA is TGTGCCAGCAGCTTAGTGTTCGAGACATCGGACTATGGCTACACCTTC.

In its sample, this clonotype was seen once. V usage is TRBV11-1 and J usage is TRBJ2-3; the match to TRBD1 covers 12 bases. CDR1 and CDR2 from the germline V gene are SGHAT and FQDESV (reference sequence). This CDR3 is built from 20 residues. The V segment lost 0 bases and the J segment 3 bases; nucleotides outside the gene matches: 13. In DNA form, the CDR3 reads TGTGCCAGCAGCTTAGCCCTAGGGACAGGGGGCAATTTGGAAACAGATACGCAGTATTTT. Translated, it gives CASSLALGTGGNLETDTQYF.

V usage is TRBV5-1 and J usage is TRBJ1-2, with 10 bases identical to TRBD1. The CDR3 extends over 16 amino acids. With 0 bases clipped from V and 8 bases from J, the junction kept 10 bases outside the gene matches. The germline gives CDR1 SGHRS, CDR2 YFSETQ. CDR3 sequence: CASSLGTGGQKFGYTF. The CDR3 region has the DNA TGCGCCAGCAGCTTGGGGACAGGGGGACAAAAGTTCGGCTACACCTTC.

In its sample, this clonotype was seen many times. This chain connects TRBV7-3 to TRBJ1-1; maybe TRBD1 (6 bases). Trimming took 5 bases from V and 3 from J, leaving 13 bases between them. From germline, CDR1 is SGHTA and CDR2 FQGTGA. The CDR3 loop spans 14 amino acids. CDR3 residues: CASSDPYRDTEAFF. The CDR3 nucleotides read TGTGCCAGCAGCGACCCATACAGGGACACTGAAGCTTTCTTT.

This clonotype was found many times. This chain connects TRBV20-1 to TRBJ2-1; TRBD2 matches 14 bases. This CDR3 has 16 residues. V trimming: 0 bases; J trimming: 8 bases; junction bases outside the gene matches: 6. CDR1 is DFQATT, CDR2 SNEGSKA, per germline (reference sequence). In nucleotides, the CDR3 is TGCAGTGCTAGAGATGGGACTAGCGGGAGTACCGATGAGCAGTTCTTC. Its translation: CSARDGTSGSTDEQFF.

This clonotype was seen at least ten times. The V gene is TRBV7-6, the J gene TRBJ2-5; D is uncertain. Germline V lookup: CDR1 SGHVS, CDR2 FNYEAQ. The CDR3 totals 15 residues. V gave up 1 base and J gave up 2 bases, with 11 bases separating them. The CDR3 DNA reads TGTGCCAGCAGCTTAGTGGTAGGGCCTCAAGAGACCCAGTACTTC. Translating gives CASSLVVGPQETQYF.

By sample share, this clonotype is medium-sized (0.01 to 0.1%). The V call is TRBV15, the J call TRBJ1-6, with 10 bases fitting TRBD1. CDR1 LNHNV and CDR2 YYDKDF come from the germline V gene (reference sequence). Losses at the gene ends were 0 bases for V and 7 bases for J; bases not matched to a gene: 3. The CDR3 runs to 16 residues. CDR3 amino acids: CATSRERDRGNSPLHF. CDR3 coding DNA: TGTGCCACCAGCAGAGAAAGGGACAGGGGCAATTCACCCCTCCACTTT.

The chain employs TRBV7-9 and TRBJ1-4; the D gene is possibly TRBD1 (5 bases). Germline V gene data show CDR1 as SEHNR and CDR2 as FQNEAQ (reference sequence). The CDR3 extends over 14 amino acids. CDR3 DNA sequence: TGTACCGGCAGCTTAGAGCGGGGGACTGGAAAACTGTTTTTT. The encoded protein is CTGSLERGTGKLFF.

This clonotype occurred many times. The CDR3 loop is CASSHDGAGELFF. Written as DNA, the CDR3 is TGCGCCAGCAGCCATGACGGGGCCGGGGAGCTGTTTTTT. V is TRBV4-1 and J is TRBJ2-2; possible D gene TRBD2, 5 bases. The germline gives CDR1 MGHRA, CDR2 YSYEKL. The ends were cut back, 3 bases at V and 6 bases at J, with 8 bases in the middle. The CDR3 sequence is 13 residues long.

Many counts were recorded for this clonotype. One end of the junction fails to match germline, which may point to a read error. The rearrangement uses TRBV12-3 or TRBV12-4 and TRBJ2-7; 11 bases are a match to TRBD2. This CDR3 region has 16 residues. CDR3 region: CASSLTTSGEGHEQHF. DNA for the CDR3: TGTGCCAGCAGTTTAACGACTAGCGGGGAGGGTCACGAGCAGCACTTC.

The chain combines TRBV2 with TRBJ1-2, with TRBD1 identical over 8 bases. The CDR3 has 12 residues. The ends lost 5 bases at V and 6 bases at J; junction bases unmatched: 2. In germline, CDR1 is SNHLY, CDR2 FYNNEI. CDR3 region: CASSQGADGYTF. CDR3 in DNA: TGTGCCAGCAGTCAGGGGGCAGATGGCTACACCTTC.